One sample yielded the 30 T cell receptor beta chains listed below, sequenced in a study of T cells in Graves' hyperthyroidism and ophthalmopathy. The TCR beta CDR3 regions underwent amplification using RNA transcripts as the source. First-round RT-PCR of the TCR CDR3 relied on the HTBI primer set. Each CDR3 protein gets one entry after TCRdb re-called the multiplex PCR reads with MiXCR. The data hold a few hundred thousand distinct CDR3 sequences, with 12% to 15% observed a single time. Sequenced sample: blood. The receptors here all came from a young woman with Graves' hyperthyroidism.

This clonotype was counted many times. The genes are TRBV20-1 and TRBJ1-2; 7 nucleotides line up with TRBD1. CDR3 length: 13 residues. CDR1 is DFQATT and CDR2 is SNEGSKA in the germline V gene (reference sequence). V trimming: 0 bases; J trimming: 6 bases; junction bases outside the gene matches: 4. The CDR3 is CSARDRTGDGYTF. The CDR3 bases are TGCAGTGCTAGAGATCGCACAGGGGATGGCTACACCTTC.

This clonotype was found many times. V gene TRBV3-1 combines with J gene TRBJ2-7; tentative D call: TRBD2 (7 bases). V shed 5 bases and J shed 1 base, with 21 bases lying between them. This CDR3 comprises 17 residues. The V gene's germline CDR1 is LGHDT and CDR2 YNNKEL (reference sequence). The CDR3 nucleotides are TGTGCCAGCAGCTCAGGACAGATAGCGGGCAGATCCTACGAGCAGTACTTC. This codes for CASSSGQIAGRSYEQYF.

J is TRBJ1-2 and V is TRBV28, with D unclear. V was trimmed by 6 bases and J by 4 bases, leaving 18 bases between them. The CDR3 length is 15 residues. Germline CDR1 and CDR2: MDHEN and SYDVKM. CDR3: CASSSPKAGLYGYTF. The CDR3 nucleotides read TGTGCCAGCAGCTCCCCCAAGGCAGGCCTCTATGGCTACACCTTC.

This clonotype was observed many times. The chain combines TRBV6-2 or TRBV6-3 with TRBJ2-7; 11 nucleotides line up with TRBD2. This CDR3 region has 19 residues. Per the germline V gene, CDR1 is MNHEY and CDR2 is SVGEGT. Trimming took 0 bases from V and 6 from J; bases not matched to a gene: 16. CDR3: CASSYSWTGALAGGGEQYF. CDR3 DNA sequence: TGTGCCAGCAGTTACTCATGGACAGGAGCGCTAGCGGGAGGCGGCGAGCAGTACTTC.

The chain has TRBV6-1 and TRBJ1-6; 8 bases agree with TRBD1. The CDR3 is 14 amino acids. CDR1 is MNHNS, CDR2 SASEGT, per germline. The trim removed 5 bases at V and 7 bases at J, leaving 4 bases unmatched. The chain's CDR3 is CASSPTGVNSPLHF. In nucleotides, the CDR3 is TGTGCCAGCAGTCCGACAGGGGTAAATTCACCCCTCCACTTT.

This clonotype came up many times. The V and J genes are TRBV11-3 and TRBJ2-1; 7 bases line up with TRBD1. This CDR3 spans 13 amino acids. Germline CDR1 and CDR2: SGHNT and YENEEA. With V trimmed by 6 bases and J by 9 bases, 8 bases remained unmatched. CDR3 loop: CASRAGPGGEQFF. The CDR3, as DNA: TGTGCCAGCAGGGCAGGACCAGGGGGTGAGCAGTTCTTC.

This clonotype was seen repeatedly, ten times or more. The V call is TRBV6-1, the J call TRBJ1-2; D gene unclear. The CDR3 length is 14 residues. Between the trimmed V and J ends, which lost 2 bases and 0 bases, there was a span of 7 bases. Per the germline V gene, CDR1 is MNHNS and CDR2 is SASEGT. CDR3 in DNA: TGTGCCAGCAGTGAACTGGGAGCTAACTATGGCTACACCTTC. The encoded protein is CASSELGANYGYTF.

Details on this clonotype: This may stem from a read error, because a much larger clone lies one nucleotide away. V is TRBV7-9 and J is TRBJ1-5; unclear D gene. Germline CDR1 reads SEHNR; CDR2 reads FQNEAQ (reference sequence). The CDR3 covers 13 residues. V lost 4 bases and J lost 7, with 11 bases in between. Here the CDR3 reads CASSSSGVQPQHF. In nucleotides, the CDR3 is TGTGCCAGCAGCTCCTCTGGAGTCCAGCCCCAGCATTTT.

This clonotype was observed a handful of times. This CDR3 reads CATSEQGLAGYNEQFF. The CDR3 region has the DNA TGTGCCACCAGTGAGCAAGGACTAGCGGGCTACAATGAGCAGTTCTTC. The V gene is TRBV24-1, the J gene TRBJ2-1; 11 nucleotides agree with TRBD2. V lost 4 bases and J lost 3; bases outside the gene matches: 4. Germline values: CDR1 KGHDR, CDR2 SFDVKD. The CDR3 runs to 16 residues.

This clonotype was seen repeatedly, ten times or more. The V gene is TRBV12-3 or TRBV12-4, the J gene TRBJ2-7; 9 nucleotides match TRBD1. Unmatched junction bases numbered 6, after V lost 6 bases and J lost 3 bases. The CDR3 contains 14 residues. The CDR3 spells CASRTDRGGYEQYF. The CDR3 DNA sequence: TGTGCCAGCAGGACGGACAGGGGCGGCTACGAGCAGTACTTC.

This clonotype was detected ten times or more. The chain links TRBV20-1 to TRBJ1-5, with D possibly TRBD1 on 5 matching bases. CDR1 is DFQATT and CDR2 is SNEGSKA in the germline V gene (reference sequence). The CDR3 runs 13 residues. The V end lost 4 bases, the J end lost 5 bases, and 12 bases lay between the germline ends. CDR3 loop: CSANQGFDQPQHF. The CDR3 DNA reads as TGCAGTGCTAACCAGGGTTTCGATCAGCCCCAGCATTTT.

This clonotype has only a few counts. This chain connects TRBV24-1 to TRBJ2-1; 12 nucleotides line up with TRBD2. Looked up from germline, CDR1 is KGHDR and CDR2 is SFDVKD. This CDR3 has 16 amino acids. Trimming cost V 4 bases and J 8 bases; bases outside gene matches: 8. The CDR3 sequence is CATSEITSGRKDEQFF. CDR3 nucleotides: TGTGCCACCAGTGAGATTACTAGCGGGAGGAAGGATGAGCAGTTCTTC.

Many counts were recorded for this clonotype. This chain links TRBV10-3 with TRBJ2-7; tentative D call: TRBD2 (6 bases). Trimming left V 4 bases short and J 3 bases short, with 13 bases between. CDR3 length equals 14 residues. The V gene's germline CDR1 is ENHRY and CDR2 SYGVKD. CDR3 DNA sequence: TGTGCCATCAGTGGAGAAGGGACTCTCTACGAGCAGTACTTC. This codes for CAISGEGTLYEQYF.

This clonotype was counted at least ten times. This chain uses TRBV2 with TRBJ1-2; no clear D gene. The ends were cut back, 3 bases at V and 2 bases at J, with 7 bases in the middle. The CDR3 runs 13 residues. Germline V gene sequence: CDR1 SNHLY, CDR2 FYNNEI. CDR3 bases: TGTGCCAGCAGTGATTCAGCCAACTATGGCTACACCTTC. This gives the protein CASSDSANYGYTF.

This clonotype was seen many times. This rearrangement joins TRBV5-1 to TRBJ2-7, with 11 bases matching TRBD2. The ends lost 0 bases at V and 2 bases at J; junction bases unmatched: 4. There are 16 residues in the CDR3. Germline assignment: CDR1 SGHRS and CDR2 YFSETQ. CDR3 bases: TGCGCCAGCAGCTTGGGACTAGCGGGGCCCACCTACGAGCAGTACTTC. Amino acid sequence: CASSLGLAGPTYEQYF.

This clonotype was counted a few times. The chain carries TRBV7-2 and TRBJ1-5; the D is unclear. V lost 0 bases and J lost 7, with 10 bases in between. Germline CDR1 SGHTA, CDR2 FQGNSA. CDR3 length: 14 amino acids. This CDR3 reads CASSLALGRQPQHF. CDR3 nucleotides: TGTGCCAGCAGCTTAGCCTTGGGGAGACAGCCCCAGCATTTT.

CDR3 residues: CASSFPRLGSHEQYF. CDR3 in DNA: TGTGCCAGCAGCTTTCCCAGACTAGGGTCCCACGAGCAGTACTTC. This chain connects TRBV7-9 to TRBJ2-7, with D maybe TRBD2 (6 bases). This CDR3 spans 15 amino acids. Germline CDR1 reads SEHNR; CDR2 reads FQNEAQ (reference sequence). V gave up 3 bases and J gave up 5 bases, with 17 bases separating them.

A few counts support this clonotype. The chain employs TRBV29-1 and TRBJ1-2; 7 bases are a match to TRBD1. The CDR3 has 13 amino acids. V lost 6 bases and J lost 4; bases outside the gene matches: 8. Germline-derived CDR1 and CDR2 are SQVTM and ANQGSEA. The CDR3 sequence is CSVEGQNPYGYTF. DNA for the CDR3: TGCAGCGTAGAGGGACAGAACCCCTATGGCTACACCTTC. The variable domain in full, with the rest retrieved from reference TRBV29-1 and TRBJ1-2, is SAVISQKPSRDICQRGTSLTIQCQVDSQVTMMFWYRQQPGQSLTLIATANQGSEATYESGFVIDKFPISRPNLTFSTLTVSNMSPEDSSIYLCSVEGQNPYGYTFGSGTRLTVV.

This clonotype was seen a handful of times. V gene TRBV19 combines with J gene TRBJ1-2; 8 nucleotides align to TRBD1. The CDR3 loop spans 18 amino acids. In germline, CDR1 is LNHDA, CDR2 SQIVND (reference sequence). After removal of 5 bases from V and 6 bases from J, the junction contained 20 bases not matched to a gene. The DNA of the CDR3 is TGTGCCAGTAGTTTTGCCGGGACAGGTGTCGGAAGGTACAATGGCTACACCTTC. Encoded protein: CASSFAGTGVGRYNGYTF.

This clonotype was observed once. The chain joins TRBV9 to TRBJ2-5; 13 bases are shared with TRBD2. The germline gives CDR1 SGDLS, CDR2 YYNGEE. This CDR3 contains 16 residues. J was trimmed by 2 bases and V by 3 bases; bases with no gene match: 4. CDR3 in amino acids: CASSAGTSGIQETQYF. CDR3 nucleotides: TGTGCCAGCAGCGCTGGGACTAGCGGGATACAAGAGACCCAGTACTTC.

This clonotype was found a few times. V is TRBV5-5 and J is TRBJ2-4, with a possible D match to TRBD1 (5 bases). CDR1 SGHKS and CDR2 YYEKEE come from the germline V gene (reference sequence). The CDR3 sequence is 13 residues long. V lost 3 bases and J lost 10, with 14 bases in between. For the CDR3, the DNA is TGTGCCAGCAGCTACACCGACAGTACAATTCAGTACTTC. Protein: CASSYTDSTIQYF.

This clonotype was detected many times. The rearrangement uses TRBV28 and TRBJ2-1; D gene uncertain. V was clipped by 2 bases and J by 12 bases, with 11 bases between them. The CDR3 has 12 amino acids. Germline V gene data show CDR1 as MDHEN and CDR2 as SYDVKM. The CDR3 sequence is CASSLKMVGQFF. The CDR3, as DNA: TGTGCCAGCAGTTTAAAAATGGTGGGGCAGTTCTTC.

This clonotype has a handful of counts. The genes are TRBV6-1 and TRBJ2-3; possible D gene TRBD2, 5 bases. CDR3 length: 15 amino acids. The V end lost 5 bases, the J end lost 3 bases, and 15 bases lay between the germline ends. Germline V gene lookup returns CDR1 MNHNS and CDR2 SASEGT. CDR3 DNA: TGTGCCAGCAGTATTAAGGGAGAGGAGACAGATACGCAGTATTTT. It specifies CASSIKGEETDTQYF.

J is TRBJ1-2 and V is TRBV12-5, with D possibly TRBD1 on 5 matching bases. The CDR3 contains 13 residues. Trimming cost V 2 bases and J 5 bases, with 9 bases left between them. The germline V gene has CDR1 LGHNT and CDR2 FRNRAP. In DNA, the CDR3 is TGTGCTAGTGGTTTGTCGGCAGGGTATGGCTACACCTTC. It is translated as CASGLSAGYGYTF.

There are a few counts of this clonotype. This chain links TRBV6-1 with TRBJ2-2, with a weak D call TRBD1 (6 bases). V lost 6 bases and J 6 bases, leaving 11 bases between the germline ends. Germline assignment: CDR1 MNHNS and CDR2 SASEGT. This CDR3 contains 13 residues. CDR3 sequence reads: CASRPQGSGELFF. The DNA for the CDR3 is TGTGCCAGCAGGCCACAGGGATCCGGGGAGCTGTTTTTT.

V is TRBV9 and J is TRBJ2-1; 12 nucleotides line up with TRBD2. Germline CDR1 is SGDLS and CDR2 is YYNGEE. CDR3 length: 18 residues. V dropped 3 bases and J dropped 0; count of bases not matched to a gene: 7. The CDR3 region has the DNA TGTGCCAGCAGCGGAAGGCTAGCGGGAGGGGGCTCCTACAATGAGCAGTTCTTC. Residues: CASSGRLAGGGSYNEQFF.

At least ten counts were recorded for this clonotype. CDR3 protein: CASSLGREGIYEQYF. For the CDR3, the DNA is TGTGCCAGCAGCTTAGGGCGGGAGGGGATCTACGAGCAGTACTTC. The chain recombines TRBV7-2 with TRBJ2-7; 9 nucleotides agree with TRBD2. V trimming: 1 base; J trimming: 3 bases; junction bases outside the gene matches: 4. The CDR3 consists of 15 residues. Germline lookup yields CDR1 SGHTA and CDR2 FQGNSA.

The table lists this clonotype with a few counts. This chain links TRBV5-5 with TRBJ1-3; the D is unclear. This CDR3 has 16 amino acids. Germline-derived CDR1 and CDR2 are SGHKS and YYEKEE (reference sequence). Trimming stripped 4 bases from V and 0 bases from J, with 14 bases between. The CDR3 DNA reads TGTGCCAGCAGCACCTATCTGGGAAGCTCTGGAAACACCATATATTTT. This codes for CASSTYLGSSGNTIYF.

This clonotype was found many times. The genes are TRBV5-1 and TRBJ2-7; 7 bases are a match to TRBD1. Germline V gene data show CDR1 as SGHRS and CDR2 as YFSETQ. The J segment lost 2 bases and the V segment lost 2 bases, leaving 7 bases of the junction unmatched. The CDR3 consists of 15 residues. DNA for the CDR3: TGCGCCAGCAGCTTAACAGGGGCTGGGGCCTACGAGCAGTACTTC. It translates to CASSLTGAGAYEQYF.

This clonotype was seen a handful of times. This sequence joins TRBV19 and TRBJ2-7, with TRBD2 matching over 12 bases. This CDR3 region has 18 residues. V lost 1 base to trimming and J lost 5 bases; unmatched junction nucleotides: 12. Germline V gene lookup returns CDR1 LNHDA and CDR2 SQIVND (reference sequence). The CDR3, as DNA: TGTGCCAGTAGTATAGGGGAACTAGCGGGAGGCGGCGTCGACGAGCAGTACTTC. This codes for CASSIGELAGGGVDEQYF.